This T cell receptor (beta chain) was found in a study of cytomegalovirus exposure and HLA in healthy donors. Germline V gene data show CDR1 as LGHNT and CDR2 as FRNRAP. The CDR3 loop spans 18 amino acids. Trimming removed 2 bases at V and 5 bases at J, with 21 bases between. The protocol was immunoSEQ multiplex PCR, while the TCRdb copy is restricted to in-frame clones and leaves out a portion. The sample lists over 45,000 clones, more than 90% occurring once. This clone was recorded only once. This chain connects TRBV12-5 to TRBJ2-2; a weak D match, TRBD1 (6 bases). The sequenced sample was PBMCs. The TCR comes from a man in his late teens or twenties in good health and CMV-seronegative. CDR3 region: CASGLTVDGTLRTGELFF. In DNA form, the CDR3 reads TGTGCTAGTGGTTTGACCGTAGACGGGACACTTAGAACCGGGGAGCTGTTTTTT.